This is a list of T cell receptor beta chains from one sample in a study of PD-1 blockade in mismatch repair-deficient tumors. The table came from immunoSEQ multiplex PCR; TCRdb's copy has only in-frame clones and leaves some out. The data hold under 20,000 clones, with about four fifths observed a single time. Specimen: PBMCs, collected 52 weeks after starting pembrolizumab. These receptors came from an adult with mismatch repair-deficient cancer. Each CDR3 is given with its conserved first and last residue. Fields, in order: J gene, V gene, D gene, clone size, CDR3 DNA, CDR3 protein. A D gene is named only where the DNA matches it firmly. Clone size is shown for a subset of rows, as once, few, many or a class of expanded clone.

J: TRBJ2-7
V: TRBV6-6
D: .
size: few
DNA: TGTGCCAGCAGTCCATCCTACGAGCAGTACTTC
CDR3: CASSPSYEQYF

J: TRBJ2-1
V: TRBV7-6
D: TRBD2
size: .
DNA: TGTGCCAGCAGCTCCGTACCCCGGCTAGCGGGGCACAATGAGCAGTTCTTC
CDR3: CASSSVPRLAGHNEQFF

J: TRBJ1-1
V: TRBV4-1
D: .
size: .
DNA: TGCGCCAGCAGCCTCACAAGGGGCCCCCCGGGTGATGAAGCTTTCTTT
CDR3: CASSLTRGPPGDEAFF

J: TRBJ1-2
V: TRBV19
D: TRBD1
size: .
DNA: TGTGCCAGTAGCAAAGGGGGACAGGGGGCACACTATGGCTACACCTTC
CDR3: CASSKGGQGAHYGYTF

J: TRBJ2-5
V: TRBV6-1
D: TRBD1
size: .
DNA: TGTGCCAGCACTCAGGGGGCGTACCAAGAGACCCAGTACTTC
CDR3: CASTQGAYQETQYF

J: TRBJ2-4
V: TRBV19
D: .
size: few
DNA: TGTGCCAGTAGTACCTGGACTGATCAAGCCAAAAACATTCAGTACTTC
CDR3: CASSTWTDQAKNIQYF

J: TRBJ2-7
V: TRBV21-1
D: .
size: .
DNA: TGTGCCAGCAGCAGACTAGCCTCAAGCTCCTACGAGCAGTACTTC
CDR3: CASSRLASSSYEQYF

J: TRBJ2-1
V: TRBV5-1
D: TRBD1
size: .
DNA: TGCGCCAGCAGCCAGGGACAGGGGCACTACAATGAGCAGTTCTTC
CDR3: CASSQGQGHYNEQFF

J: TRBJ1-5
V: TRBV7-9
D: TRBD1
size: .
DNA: TGTGCCAGCAGCCGGGGACAGATCAATCAGCCCCAGCATTTT
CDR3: CASSRGQINQPQHF

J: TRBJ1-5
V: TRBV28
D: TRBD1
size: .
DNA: TGTGCCACCCGCCCGACAGGGCAGCCCAATCAGCCCCAGCATTTT
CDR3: CATRPTGQPNQPQHF

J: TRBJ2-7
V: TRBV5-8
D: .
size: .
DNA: TGTGCCAGCAGCTTGGGACAGGACTACGAGCAGTACTTC
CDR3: CASSLGQDYEQYF